A selection of T cell receptor beta chains follows, all from one sample in a study of blood T cells in healthy people across ages. TCRdb passed the 5' RACE reads through MiXCR, listing each CDR3 protein once. The sample carries around 1,000,000 distinct CDR3 sequences, roughly a quarter recorded once. These same data were also listed under a study on T cells of mothers and their children.

The sample comprised blood. The source of these receptors is a girl aged 2 to 10 in good health. CDR3s include the opening cysteine and the closing phenylalanine or tryptophan. Fields, in order: CDR3 length, J gene, D gene, clone size, V gene, CDR3 DNA, CDR3 protein. The D gene is left open where the match is weak. Clone size, where shown, is once, few, many, or a class for clones that have expanded.

CDR3 length: 13; J gene: TRBJ2-2; D gene: -; clone size: -; V gene: TRBV10-3; CDR3 DNA: TGTGCCCTCAGGGGGGACAACACCGGGGAGCTGTTTTTT; CDR3 protein: CALRGDNTGELFF
CDR3 length: 15; J gene: TRBJ2-7; D gene: -; clone size: -; V gene: TRBV28; CDR3 DNA: TGTGCCAGCACCTCCAGACTACTCGGATACTACGAGCAGTACTTC; CDR3 protein: CASTSRLLGYYEQYF
CDR3 length: 13; J gene: TRBJ2-3; D gene: TRBD1; clone size: once; V gene: TRBV6-4; CDR3 DNA: TGTGCCAACAGTGTAACAGGGGAAGATACGCAGTATTTT; CDR3 protein: CANSVTGEDTQYF
CDR3 length: 14; J gene: TRBJ2-7; D gene: TRBD1; clone size: -; V gene: TRBV20-1; CDR3 DNA: TGCAGTGCTAGAGGGACGGACAGGGGCTCCGAGCAGTACTTC; CDR3 protein: CSARGTDRGSEQYF
CDR3 length: 13; J gene: TRBJ2-2; D gene: -; clone size: few; V gene: TRBV29-1; CDR3 DNA: TGCAGCGTTGGACGGGGGGACACCGGAGAGCTGTTTTTT; CDR3 protein: CSVGRGDTGELFF
CDR3 length: 12; J gene: TRBJ1-1; D gene: -; clone size: -; V gene: TRBV7-9; CDR3 DNA: TGTGCCAGCGGGGAGGTGAACACTGAAGCTTTCTTT; CDR3 protein: CASGEVNTEAFF
CDR3 length: 16; J gene: TRBJ1-2; D gene: TRBD1; clone size: few; V gene: TRBV4-1; CDR3 DNA: TGCGCCAGCAGCTCGCATCCAAGGGACAGGGGGAATGGCTACACCTTC; CDR3 protein: CASSSHPRDRGNGYTF
CDR3 length: 13; J gene: TRBJ2-3; D gene: -; clone size: -; V gene: TRBV29-1; CDR3 DNA: TGCAGCGTTGAAGGCAGAACCACAGATACGCAGTATTTT; CDR3 protein: CSVEGRTTDTQYF
CDR3 length: 15; J gene: TRBJ2-1; D gene: TRBD2; clone size: -; V gene: TRBV10-1; CDR3 DNA: TGCGCCAGCATTCTACTAGCGGCCCGTGCGGGTGAGCAGTTCTTC; CDR3 protein: CASILLAARAGEQFF
CDR3 length: 17; J gene: TRBJ1-6; D gene: TRBD1; clone size: few; V gene: TRBV4-3; CDR3 DNA: TGCGCCAGCAGCCAATGGATTGAGACAGGGGGTAATTCACCCCTCCACTTT; CDR3 protein: CASSQWIETGGNSPLHF
CDR3 length: 18; J gene: TRBJ2-3; D gene: TRBD2; clone size: few; V gene: TRBV5-5; CDR3 DNA: TGTGCCAGCAGCTTGTGGGGACTAGCGGGAGGTCGGACAGATACGCAGTATTTT; CDR3 protein: CASSLWGLAGGRTDTQYF
CDR3 length: 14; J gene: TRBJ1-4; D gene: -; clone size: few; V gene: TRBV20-1; CDR3 DNA: TGCAGTGCTAGAGAGACAGTAATTAATGAAAAACTGTTTTTT; CDR3 protein: CSARETVINEKLFF
CDR3 length: 15; J gene: TRBJ1-1; D gene: -; clone size: -; V gene: TRBV11-2; CDR3 DNA: TGTGCCAGCAGCTTAGGTTTAGCGCACCAGGCTGAAGCTTTCTTT; CDR3 protein: CASSLGLAHQAEAFF
CDR3 length: 18; J gene: TRBJ2-1; D gene: TRBD1; clone size: -; V gene: TRBV11-2; CDR3 DNA: TGTGCCAGCAGCCCCCATAGAGCCGGGACAGGCGCCTACAATGAGCAGTTCTTC; CDR3 protein: CASSPHRAGTGAYNEQFF
CDR3 length: 20; J gene: TRBJ2-3; D gene: TRBD2; clone size: many; V gene: TRBV5-6; CDR3 DNA: TGTGCCAGCAGCCATGGCGTAGCGGGGGGGCGTTTTGGTTTGACAGATACGCAGTATTTT; CDR3 protein: CASSHGVAGGRFGLTDTQYF
CDR3 length: 15; J gene: TRBJ2-1; D gene: TRBD1; clone size: -; V gene: TRBV3-1; CDR3 DNA: TGTGCCAGCAGCCGAGAGGGACAGGGGGCTAGTGAGCAGTTCTTC; CDR3 protein: CASSREGQGASEQFF
CDR3 length: 14; J gene: TRBJ2-1; D gene: TRBD2; clone size: -; V gene: TRBV28; CDR3 DNA: TGTGCCAGCACCATCACTAGCGACTACAATGAGCAGTTCTTC; CDR3 protein: CASTITSDYNEQFF
CDR3 length: 15; J gene: TRBJ2-5; D gene: -; clone size: -; V gene: TRBV5-5; CDR3 DNA: TGTGCCAGCAGCTTGGGTTTAGCGAGCTCCTACGAGCAGCACTTC; CDR3 protein: CASSLGLASSYEQHF
CDR3 length: 14; J gene: TRBJ1-5; D gene: -; clone size: few; V gene: TRBV9; CDR3 DNA: TGTGCCAGTTCTGGGAACCAGGGGCCGGAGCCCCAGCATTTT; CDR3 protein: CASSGNQGPEPQHF
CDR3 length: 14; J gene: TRBJ2-1; D gene: TRBD2; clone size: few; V gene: TRBV7-2; CDR3 DNA: TGTGCCAGCAGCGCGGGACTAGGGGTCTATGAGCAGTTCTTC; CDR3 protein: CASSAGLGVYEQFF
CDR3 length: 15; J gene: TRBJ2-5; D gene: TRBD1; clone size: -; V gene: TRBV11-2; CDR3 DNA: TGTGCCAGCAGCTACTCCGGGACAGACCAAGAGACCCAGTACTTC; CDR3 protein: CASSYSGTDQETQYF
CDR3 length: 18; J gene: TRBJ2-2; D gene: TRBD1; clone size: -; V gene: TRBV6-1; CDR3 DNA: TGTGCCAGCAACAACTACAGGGGACAGGGAAAGGGCACCGGGGAGCTGTTTTTT; CDR3 protein: CASNNYRGQGKGTGELFF
CDR3 length: 16; J gene: TRBJ2-7; D gene: TRBD2; clone size: few; V gene: TRBV20-1; CDR3 DNA: TGCAGTGCTAGGGGGCCATGGGCTAGCGGGAGCTACGAGCAGTACTTC; CDR3 protein: CSARGPWASGSYEQYF
CDR3 length: 14; J gene: TRBJ1-1; D gene: -; clone size: few; V gene: TRBV7-2; CDR3 DNA: TGTGCCAGCAGCTTACGGTCAAGGGGCACTGAAGCTTTCTTT; CDR3 protein: CASSLRSRGTEAFF
CDR3 length: 14; J gene: TRBJ2-7; D gene: -; clone size: -; V gene: TRBV6-5; CDR3 DNA: TGTGCCAGCAGTTACGACACTGGCTTGAACGAGCAGTACTTC; CDR3 protein: CASSYDTGLNEQYF
CDR3 length: 13; J gene: TRBJ2-7; D gene: -; clone size: -; V gene: TRBV5-1; CDR3 DNA: TGCGCCAGCAGCGACTCGGGACATCTCGAGCAGTACTTC; CDR3 protein: CASSDSGHLEQYF
CDR3 length: 15; J gene: TRBJ2-1; D gene: -; clone size: few; V gene: TRBV27; CDR3 DNA: TGTGCCAGCAGTTTCGGGATGCGGGGACACACCGAGCAGTTCTTC; CDR3 protein: CASSFGMRGHTEQFF
CDR3 length: 14; J gene: TRBJ2-2; D gene: -; clone size: -; V gene: TRBV19; CDR3 DNA: TGTGCCAGTAGTATGTCCGTAAACACCGGGGAGCTGTTTTTT; CDR3 protein: CASSMSVNTGELFF
CDR3 length: 15; J gene: TRBJ2-3; D gene: TRBD1; clone size: -; V gene: TRBV12-3/TRBV12-4; CDR3 DNA: TGTGCCAGCAGTCTCCGGGACAGGGGCAGGGATACGCAGTATTTT; CDR3 protein: CASSLRDRGRDTQYF
CDR3 length: 17; J gene: TRBJ2-3; D gene: TRBD1; clone size: -; V gene: TRBV7-3; CDR3 DNA: TGTGCCAGCAGCTCTAACCCCGGGACAGGGTCCACAGATACGCAGTATTTT; CDR3 protein: CASSSNPGTGSTDTQYF
CDR3 length: 12; J gene: TRBJ2-1; D gene: -; clone size: many; V gene: TRBV19; CDR3 DNA: TGTGCTAGCAGCACAGGAGGCAATGAGCAGTTCTTC; CDR3 protein: CASSTGGNEQFF
CDR3 length: 13; J gene: TRBJ2-1; D gene: -; clone size: many; V gene: TRBV5-1; CDR3 DNA: TGCGCCAGCAGCTTGGCCGAGGGGAATGAGCAGTTCTTC; CDR3 protein: CASSLAEGNEQFF
CDR3 length: 15; J gene: TRBJ2-5; D gene: -; clone size: few; V gene: TRBV5-1; CDR3 DNA: TGCGCCAGCAGCGCCGGGAGCAGCGGAGGAGAGACCCAGTACTTC; CDR3 protein: CASSAGSSGGETQYF